These 3 T cell receptor beta chains were all obtained from the same sample, sequenced in a study of blood T cell repertoires in COVID-19. Clones were sequenced by immunoSEQ multiplex PCR, and TCRdb holds only the in-frame ones, with some missing. The data hold roughly 200,000 clones, with roughly 88% observed a single time. The specimen sequenced was PBMCs or T cells enriched from blood (not recorded which). The receptors here all came from a woman in her twenties or thirties who had recovered from COVID-19.

The chain couples TRBV3-1 (or the pseudogene TRBV3-2) to TRBJ2-1, with TRBD2 identical over 14 bases. CDR3 size: 15 residues. V gave up 6 bases and J gave up 9 bases; unmatched junction bases: 7. Germline V gene lookup returns CDR1 LGHDT and CDR2 YNNKEL (reference sequence). Here the CDR3 reads CASSLTSGRAGEQFF. The CDR3 DNA follows: TGTGCCAGCAGTCTGACTAGCGGGAGGGCAGGTGAGCAGTTCTTC.

This chain links TRBV2 with TRBJ1-4, with D maybe TRBD1 (5 bases). CDR3 size: 15 residues. Germline assignment: CDR1 SNHLY and CDR2 FYNNEI. V was clipped by 0 bases and J by 6 bases, with 11 bases between them. The CDR3 region is CASSEALGGHEKLFF. In nucleotides, the CDR3 is TGTGCCAGCAGTGAAGCGCTCGGGGGTCATGAAAAACTGTTTTTT. The entire variable domain, with the rest obtained from reference TRBV2 and TRBJ1-4, is as follows: EPEVTQTPSHQVTQMGQEVILRCVPISNHLYFYWYRQILGQKVEFLVSFYNNEISEKSEIFDDQFSVERPDGSNFTLKIRSTKLEDSAMYFCASSEALGGHEKLFFGSGTQLSVL.

This clone came up once. The genes are TRBV28 and TRBJ2-7; TRBD2 agrees at 10 bases. V lost 6 bases to trimming and J lost 4 bases; unmatched junction nucleotides: 9. CDR1 is MDHEN, CDR2 SYDVKM, per germline. The CDR3 extends over 15 amino acids. The chain's CDR3 is CASRLGLAEAYEQYF. DNA for the CDR3: TGTGCCAGCAGACTCGGACTAGCGGAGGCTTACGAGCAGTACTTC.